One sample yielded the 18 T cell receptor beta chains listed below, sequenced in a study of blood T cell repertoires in COVID-19 (dated by TCRdb to 2019 to 2021). Library preparation used the immunoSEQ multiplex PCR assay. The table was pulled from immuneACCESS by TCRdb, which kept in-frame rearrangements only. Such tables lose some clones; where checked, under half of the loss comes from unresolved V genes, and the rest has no known cause. Within this sample are 90,000 to 120,000 clones, with roughly four fifths of them counted one time only. Under 5.5% of the sample goes to the ten largest clones. The sequenced sample was peripheral blood. The receptors come from a man aged 60-69 years with acute or convalescent COVID-19.

The gene calls are TRBV5-4 and TRBJ1-1; maybe TRBD1 (6 bases). The CDR3 loop spans 15 amino acids. Germline values: CDR1 SGHNT, CDR2 YYREEE (reference sequence). V gave up 4 bases and J gave up 6 bases, with 19 bases separating them. The CDR3 DNA sequence: TGTGCCAGCAGCACCAGGGAGGGGGGGACCGCTGAAGCTTTCTTT. It encodes CASSTREGGTAEAFF.

The CDR3 DNA sequence: TGCGCCAGTGGGGAGGGGAAAGGAAGAGAGACCCAGTACTTC. As protein: CASGEGKGRETQYF. This chain uses TRBV5-1 with TRBJ2-5; TRBD2 agrees at 7 bases. The germline gives CDR1 SGHRS, CDR2 YFSETQ. The CDR3 covers 14 residues. V was pared by 8 bases and J by 4 bases, with 11 bases of the junction left unmatched.

The chain uses TRBV7-9 and TRBJ1-6; 12 bases map to TRBD1. With 4 bases clipped from V and 4 bases from J, the junction kept 5 bases outside the gene matches. CDR1 is SEHNR and CDR2 is FQNEAQ in the germline V gene (reference sequence). The CDR3 consists of 17 residues. CDR3 nucleotides: TGTGCCAGCAGCTGGGGACAGGGGGCGGCTTATAATTCACCCCTCCACTTT. Translation: CASSWGQGAAYNSPLHF.

The V gene is TRBV18, the J gene TRBJ2-7; 7 nucleotides line up with TRBD1. The ends lost 3 bases at V and 1 base at J; junction bases unmatched: 3. Germline V gene lookup returns CDR1 KGHSH and CDR2 LQKENI. CDR3 length: 14 residues. CDR3 nucleotides: TGTGCCAGCTCACCCACAGGGGTGTCCTACGAGCAGTACTTC. Translating it yields CASSPTGVSYEQYF.

J is TRBJ1-2 and V is TRBV4-3; unclear D gene. Trimming pared 5 bases from V and 8 bases from J, leaving 15 bases between. Germline CDR1 LGHNA, CDR2 YSLEER. The CDR3 has 13 amino acids. This CDR3 reads CASSEEVMEGYTF. In DNA form, the CDR3 reads TGCGCCAGCAGCGAGGAGGTAATGGAAGGCTACACCTTC.

The chain employs TRBV7-8 and TRBJ1-2; 9 nucleotides match TRBD1. The length of the CDR3 is 16 residues. Germline V gene lookup returns CDR1 SGHVS and CDR2 FQNEAQ. Losses at the gene ends were 5 bases for V and 4 bases for J; bases not matched to a gene: 11. The chain's CDR3 is CASSLSGTGSVYGYTF. The CDR3 DNA reads TGTGCCAGCAGCCTATCTGGGACAGGGAGTGTCTATGGCTACACCTTC. Based on the CDR3 plus reference TRBV7-8 and TRBJ1-2, the full variable domain is GAGVSQSPRYKVAKRGQDVALRCDPISGHVSLFWYQQALGQGPEFLTYFQNEAQLDKSGLPSDRFFAERPEGSVSTLKIQRTQQEDSAVYLCASSLSGTGSVYGYTFGSGTRLTVV.

This clone was seen more than once but under ten times. V is TRBV30 and J is TRBJ1-1; D gene ambiguous. Germline CDR1 and CDR2: GTSNPN and SVGIG (reference sequence). Between the trimmed V and J ends, which lost 4 bases and 3 bases, there was a span of 12 bases. The CDR3 is 13 amino acids. The CDR3 nucleotides are TGTGCCTGGACTCGAGGAGGGTACACTGAAGCTTTCTTT. This encodes CAWTRGGYTEAFF.

This chain links TRBV11-2 with TRBJ1-2; 8 bases fit TRBD1. V lost 1 base to trimming and J lost 4 bases; unmatched junction nucleotides: 5. Per germline, CDR1 SGHAT and CDR2 FQNNGV. This CDR3 spans 15 amino acids. CDR3 DNA: TGTGCCAGCAGCTTAGGGACAGGGAGCTCCTATGGCTACACCTTC. Its protein is CASSLGTGSSYGYTF.

The chain is built from TRBV20-1 and TRBJ1-1; D ambiguous. Germline-derived CDR1 and CDR2 are DFQATT and SNEGSKA (reference sequence). V dropped 3 bases and J dropped 8 bases, with 10 bases sitting between them. The CDR3 is made up of 11 amino acids. The DNA of the CDR3 is TGCAGTGCTAGCCAGGTGGAAGAAGCTTTCTTT. Amino acids: CSASQVEEAFF.

This clone was detected only a few times. The V gene is TRBV27, the J gene TRBJ2-5, with D possibly TRBD2 on 5 matching bases. The V gene's germline CDR1 is MNHEY and CDR2 SMNVEV (reference sequence). V shed 5 bases and J shed 4 bases, with 11 bases lying between them. This CDR3 is built from 13 residues. The CDR3 loop reads CASSDREGETQYF. CDR3 bases: TGTGCCAGCAGTGACCGTGAGGGAGAGACCCAGTACTTC.

The chain carries TRBV20-1 and TRBJ2-1; 7 bases are shared with TRBD2. The CDR3 has 14 residues. Germline CDR1 is DFQATT and CDR2 is SNEGSKA (reference sequence). V gave up 3 bases and J gave up 5 bases; unmatched junction bases: 7. Written as DNA, the CDR3 is TGCAGTGCTAGTAAGAGCGGGGTAAACAATGAGCAGTTCTTC. It is translated as CSASKSGVNNEQFF.

This chain links TRBV27 with TRBJ2-2; D remains ambiguous. The CDR3 loop spans 13 amino acids. V lost 5 bases and J lost 4, with 8 bases in between. Germline V gives CDR1 MNHEY, CDR2 SMNVEV (reference sequence). The CDR3 nucleotides are TGTGCCAGCAGTCCGCGGATCACCGGGGAGCTGTTTTTT. It encodes CASSPRITGELFF.

The chain links TRBV5-1 to TRBJ1-3; D possibly corresponds to TRBD1 (6 bases). CDR3 length equals 14 residues. The germline V gene encodes CDR1 SGHRS and CDR2 YFSETQ. The V and J ends lost 2 bases and 4 bases respectively, with 10 bases between them. DNA of the CDR3: TGCGCCAGCAGCTTCCAGACAGGAGGAAACACCATATATTTT. Translated, it gives CASSFQTGGNTIYF.

The DNA for the CDR3 is TGTGCCAGCAGCTTAGAAGGGACACCGTTCGGGGAGCTGTTTTTT. It yields the protein CASSLEGTPFGELFF. This rearrangement joins TRBV11-3 to TRBJ2-2, with D possibly TRBD1 on 6 matching bases. Germline V gene sequence: CDR1 SGHNT, CDR2 YENEEA. V lost 0 bases to trimming and J lost 7 bases, with 12 bases between them. CDR3 length equals 15 residues.

This chain links TRBV6-5 with TRBJ1-1; D call uncertain. V was pared by 4 bases and J by 1 base, with 16 bases between. Germline lookup yields CDR1 MNHEY and CDR2 SVGAGI. This CDR3 comprises 16 residues. The CDR3 protein is CASSSFLIGGNTEAFF. The CDR3 nucleotides are TGTGCCAGCAGTTCATTCCTTATTGGAGGGAACACTGAAGCTTTCTTT.

In this sample, this clone turned up a few times. V and J are TRBV4-1 and TRBJ1-4; D gene ambiguous. Germline CDR1 reads MGHRA; CDR2 reads YSYEKL. This CDR3 is built from 16 residues. V gave up 0 bases and J gave up 0 bases, with 8 bases separating them. CDR3 residues: CASSQDVPATNEKLFF. Written as DNA, the CDR3 is TGCGCCAGCAGCCAAGATGTCCCCGCAACTAATGAAAAACTGTTTTTT.

The CDR3 DNA reads TGTGCCTGGAGTAGTACAGGGTCCACTGAAGCTTTCTTT. This encodes CAWSSTGSTEAFF. J is TRBJ1-1 and V is TRBV30; perhaps TRBD1 as D (6 bases). The V gene lost 2 bases and the J gene lost 4 bases, with 11 bases spanning the gap. Germline V lookup: CDR1 GTSNPN, CDR2 SVGIG (reference sequence). CDR3 length: 13 residues. Variable domain in full (rest from reference TRBV30 and TRBJ1-1): SQTIHQWPATLVQPVGSPLSLECTVEGTSNPNLYWYRQAAGRGLQLLFYSVGIGQISSEVPQNLSASRPQDRQFILSSKKLLLSDSGFYLCAWSSTGSTEAFFGQGTRLTVV.

The V gene is TRBV5-1, the J gene TRBJ2-2; perhaps TRBD2 as D (6 bases). The V end lost 4 bases, the J end lost 4 bases, and 20 bases lay between the germline ends. From germline, CDR1 is SGHRS and CDR2 YFSETQ. CDR3 length: 17 residues. CDR3 DNA: TGCGCCAGCAGCCCCGGAGCCGGGACTTCGGGCACCGGGGAGCTGTTTTTT. Amino acid sequence: CASSPGAGTSGTGELFF.